The clone carrying this T cell receptor beta chain was detected a few times. Its matching antigen is unknown. TCRdb ran MiXCR on the RT-PCR reads and lists one entry per CDR3 protein. The sample contains 500,000 or so distinct CDR3 sequences, more than 15% of which appear only once. V lost 10 bases and J 2 bases, leaving 16 bases between the germline ends. Germline V lookup: CDR1 MNHEY, CDR2 SVGEGT. The CDR3 loop spans 14 amino acids. This record belongs to a study of response to subunit inactivated influenza vaccine. Study-wide points: Only a handful of new T cells, the authors suggested, are recruited with each seasonal influenza vaccination.

Sequencing was performed on CD4+ T cells sorted from PBMCs, taken about 24 months after vaccination. The chain uses TRBV6-2 or TRBV6-3 and TRBJ2-3; D is perhaps TRBD2 (6 bases). The TCR originated in a man aged 45 to 70 who received an inactivated influenza vaccine. The DNA for the CDR3 is TGTGCCACCACGGGACTTTCGACCACAGATACGCAGTATTTT. It specifies CATTGLSTTDTQYF.